Following are 23 T cell receptor beta chains from one sample sequenced in a study of T cells expressing NK-cell markers. Using the 5' RACE reads, TCRdb records one entry per CDR3 protein without DNA. The sample's table shows about 170,000 distinct CDR3 sequences. The sample comprised blood T cells: a sorted CD56 or NKG2C T cell subset, CD4+ or CD8+ T cells, or bulk PBMC T cells (not recorded which). Receptors were obtained from a man between 18 and 69 years old in good health.

The rearrangement joins TRBV2 to TRBJ2-1; TCRdb's D call, TRBD1, is unchecked because there is no DNA. The CDR3 is 16 amino acids. Germline-derived CDR1 and CDR2 are SNHLY and FYNNEI. The CDR3 reads CASSDYRDSSYNEQFF.

J is TRBJ1-4 and V is TRBV2. This CDR3 comprises 13 residues. In germline, CDR1 is SNHLY, CDR2 FYNNEI. CDR3 residues: CASSEVTNEKLFF.

CDR3 in amino acids: CASSYRDREKETQYF. The chain couples TRBV5-5 to TRBJ2-5; the D gene TCRdb calls, TRBD1, cannot be checked with no DNA. CDR1 is SGHKS, CDR2 YYEKEE, per germline (reference sequence). The CDR3 is 15 amino acids.

The CDR3 loop reads CATSDLPGQYNEQFF. The V and J genes are TRBV24-1 and TRBJ2-1; TCRdb names TRBD1, which stays unverified in the absence of DNA. The CDR3 is 15 residues long. In germline, CDR1 is KGHDR, CDR2 SFDVKD.

The chain uses TRBV12-3 or TRBV12-4 and TRBJ2-7; the D call of TRBD2 rests on TCRdb alone, since no DNA is present to check it. The CDR3 extends over 13 amino acids. The CDR3 reads CASRGGSFAEQYF.

J is TRBJ1-2 and V is TRBV30; TCRdb gives TRBD1 as the D gene, but with no DNA this cannot be confirmed. Germline CDR1 reads GTSNPN; CDR2 reads SVGIG (reference sequence). There are 11 residues in the CDR3. CDR3 amino acids: CAWRTGYGYTF.

The chain employs TRBV6-5 and TRBJ1-1; as DNA is missing, the TRBD1 call by TCRdb cannot be tested. From germline, CDR1 is MNHEY and CDR2 SVGAGI. The CDR3 totals 16 residues. CDR3 in amino acids: CASSFDTGTRDGEAFF.

This chain links TRBV9 with TRBJ2-7. The CDR3 length is 13 residues. Germline V lookup: CDR1 SGDLS, CDR2 YYNGEE. This CDR3 is CASSDASSYEQYF.

This sequence joins TRBV2 and TRBJ2-1. Germline V gene sequence: CDR1 SNHLY, CDR2 FYNNEI. This CDR3 is 13 amino acids long. The CDR3 reads CASSLVFGDEQFF.

This chain connects TRBV15 to TRBJ2-5; with no DNA, the TCRdb D assignment of TRBD1 cannot be verified. This CDR3 has 13 residues. In germline, CDR1 is LNHNV, CDR2 YYDKDF (reference sequence). The CDR3 protein is CATSQTGAETQYF.

This chain links TRBV23-1 with TRBJ2-2; TCRdb proposes TRBD2, but this gene call is untestable without DNA. TRBV23-1 is placed among ORFs of uncertain function. CDR3 length: 19 amino acids. Here the CDR3 reads CASSQDITSGGPNTGELFF.

The chain employs TRBV7-2 and TRBJ2-5; TCRdb's D call, TRBD1, is unchecked because there is no DNA. The germline CDR1 and CDR2 sequences are SGHTA and FQGNSA. The CDR3 runs 12 residues. CDR3 sequence reads: CASSSDRDAQYF.

The chain employs TRBV7-2 and TRBJ1-5. Germline V CDR1 and CDR2: SGHTA, FQGNSA. This CDR3 has 15 amino acids. The CDR3 sequence: CASSSGARYNQPQHF.

The V and J genes are TRBV7-9 and TRBJ2-1; the D call from TCRdb, TRBD1, cannot be confirmed without DNA. CDR1 and CDR2 from the germline V gene are SEHNR and FQNEAQ (reference sequence). The CDR3 totals 16 residues. The chain's CDR3 is CASSPHRGRSVNEQFF.

The rearrangement joins TRBV7-8 to TRBJ2-2; TCRdb reports TRBD2, a call that lacks DNA to check it against. The CDR3 consists of 16 residues. Germline CDR1 is SGHVS and CDR2 is FQNEAQ. CDR3 protein: CASSPTSGAGAGELFF.

The rearrangement joins TRBV12-3 or TRBV12-4 to TRBJ2-7; TCRdb gives TRBD1 as the D gene, but with no DNA this cannot be confirmed. The CDR3 contains 15 residues. CDR3 loop: CASSPRAGGIHEQYF.

The chain has TRBV5-1 and TRBJ2-4; as DNA is missing, the TRBD1 call by TCRdb cannot be tested. Germline lookup yields CDR1 SGHRS and CDR2 YFSETQ. This CDR3 has 14 amino acids. The CDR3 region is CASSILSGENIQYF.

This sequence joins TRBV24-1 and TRBJ2-3; TCRdb selects TRBD2, and the lack of DNA leaves this call unchecked. CDR1 and CDR2 (germline): KGHDR, SFDVKD. The CDR3 is 16 amino acids. This CDR3 reads CATSDSSGATPDTQYF.

The chain joins TRBV13 to TRBJ2-3; absent DNA, TCRdb's TRBD2 call cannot be checked. The CDR3 has 17 amino acids. Germline CDR1 PRHDT, CDR2 FYEKMQ (reference sequence). The CDR3 sequence: CASSLGGRGARTDTQYF.

The chain joins TRBV28 to TRBJ1-2; the D gene TCRdb calls, TRBD1, cannot be checked with no DNA. Germline V gene sequence: CDR1 MDHEN, CDR2 SYDVKM. The CDR3 has 14 residues. The CDR3 region is CASSLVGQRYGYTF.

The chain couples TRBV28 to TRBJ2-7; TCRdb reports TRBD1, a call that lacks DNA to check it against. In germline, CDR1 is MDHEN, CDR2 SYDVKM. The length of the CDR3 is 15 residues. This chain's CDR3 is CASSFGPQHSYEQYF. The whole variable domain, remainder taken from reference TRBV28 and TRBJ2-7, is DVKVTQSSRYLVKRTGEKVFLECVQDMDHENMFWYRQDPGLGLRLIYFSYDVKMKEKGDIPEGYSVSREKKERFSLILESASTNQTSMYLCASSFGPQHSYEQYFGPGTRLTVT.

The chain employs TRBV19 and TRBJ2-1; with no DNA, the TCRdb D assignment of TRBD1 cannot be verified. Per the germline V gene, CDR1 is LNHDA and CDR2 is SQIVND (reference sequence). The CDR3 spans 18 residues. This CDR3 is CASSPTTLDRGAYNEQFF.

The chain is built from TRBV6-4 and TRBJ2-3; TCRdb gives TRBD1 as the D gene, but with no DNA this cannot be confirmed. The length of the CDR3 is 15 residues. The V gene's germline CDR1 is MRHNA and CDR2 SNTAGT. The CDR3 is CASSLQGEGTDTQYF.